This section outlines one TCR beta chain sequence together with its context. What it binds is not known. Method: immunoSEQ multiplex PCR; TCRdb's copy keeps in-frame clones and lacks some. The data hold approximately 2.4 million clones, with almost 96% observed a single time. The data were taken from a study of shared clonotypes between healthy human individuals. In the study overall: CD4 naive and CD4 memory each took three plates per donor, while CD8 naive took two and CD8 memory one.

From CD4+ cells came CD45RA+ naive and CD45RA-negative memory subsets. Broader study findings: The sole specimen, blood, was sampled, and tissue repertoires likely differ. With a handful of donors compared, 5% to 5.5% of naive CD4 clonotypes were shared.

Sequenced input: naive CD4+ T cells sorted from blood. Subset of the sample: CD45RA+ positively selected. This clonotype was obtained from a man aged 18 to 35 in good health.

DNA of the CDR3: TGTGCCAGCAGTTTCAGGCGGGAGCGCTCCTACAATGAGCAGTTCTTC. Amino acid sequence: CASSFRRERSYNEQFF. V gene TRBV27 combines with J gene TRBJ2-1; 7 bases fit TRBD2. V was pared by 3 bases and J by 0 bases, with 5 bases of the junction left unmatched. Looked up from germline, CDR1 is MNHEY and CDR2 is SMNVEV (reference sequence). The CDR3 extends over 16 amino acids.